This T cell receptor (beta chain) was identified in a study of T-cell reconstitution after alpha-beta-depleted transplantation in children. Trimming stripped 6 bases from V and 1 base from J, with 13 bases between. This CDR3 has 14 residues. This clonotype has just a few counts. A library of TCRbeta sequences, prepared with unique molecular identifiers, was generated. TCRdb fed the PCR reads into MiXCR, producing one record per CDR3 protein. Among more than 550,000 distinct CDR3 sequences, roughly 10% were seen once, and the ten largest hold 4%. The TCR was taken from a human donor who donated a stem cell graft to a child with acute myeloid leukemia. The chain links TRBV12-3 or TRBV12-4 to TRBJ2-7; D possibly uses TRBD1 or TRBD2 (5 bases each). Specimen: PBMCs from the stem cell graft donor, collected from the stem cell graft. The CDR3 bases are TGTGCCAGCAGGGCCGGGACGGTGTCCTACGAGCAGTACTTC. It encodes CASRAGTVSYEQYF.